This T cell receptor beta chain was found in a study of T-cell memory formation after mild COVID-19. About the study: TCR clusters showed largely donor specificity.

Study results and caveats: Within pre-infection memory, some responding clones were found, suggesting cross-reactive memory joined. Contracting CD4+ clones lay largely in CM and EM, with CD8+ ones residing in EMRA.

TCRdb ran MiXCR on the 5' RACE reads and lists one entry per CDR3 protein. The sample shows 300,000 to 400,000 distinct CDR3 sequences, under 30% of them seen only once. In its sample, this clonotype was seen a few times. Its antigen is currently unknown. The TCR sequence derives from an adult woman who had mild COVID-19 (a few samples of this study predate the infection). Cell type and time point are not known. Input material: PBMCs or a T cell subset sorted from them (not recorded which).

CDR3 nucleotides: TGCAGTGCTAGAGGGGCCAAGGCGGGGTACAATGAGCAGTTCTTC. Translating gives CSARGAKAGYNEQFF. V and J are TRBV20-1 and TRBJ2-1; maybe TRBD2 (6 bases). The germline CDR1 and CDR2 sequences are DFQATT and SNEGSKA (reference sequence). Trimming removed 1 base at V and 4 bases at J, with 14 bases between. The CDR3 sequence is 15 residues long.